What follows describes a single TCR beta chain. The sample is drawn from a study of blood T cell repertoires in COVID-19. In the authors' workflow: Reference gene primer amplification in the assay estimated nucleated cell counts. Measured with immunoSEQ multiplex PCR; TCRdb has only the in-frame clones, and not every one. That table is the source of V, J and clone size, and D and trimming were worked out from the DNA. This sample yields fewer than 250,000 clones, of which less than 85% are seen a single time; under 4% belongs to the top ten. This CDR3 is 12 amino acids long. Trimming stripped 6 bases from V and 8 bases from J, with 13 bases between.

The receptor's source is a woman aged 25-40 years who had recovered from COVID-19. Sequenced material: PBMCs or T cells enriched from blood (not recorded which). The chain combines TRBV12-3 or TRBV12-4 with TRBJ1-1; the D gene is possibly TRBD1 (5 bases). CDR3 sequence reads: CASSLRQPEAFF. In DNA, the CDR3 is TGTGCCAGCAGCCTACGACAGCCCGAAGCTTTCTTT.